The 27 T cell receptor beta chains below all came from one sample that was sequenced in a study of blood T cell repertoires in COVID-19. The protocol was immunoSEQ multiplex PCR, while the TCRdb copy is restricted to in-frame clones and leaves out a portion. The table has tens of thousands of clones, over 80% seen once; the top ten hold around 11%. The specimen was peripheral blood. These receptors were taken from a woman in her seventies with active or convalescent COVID-19.

The chain links TRBV12-3 or TRBV12-4 to TRBJ2-7; TRBD2 matches at 8 bases. V trimming: 5 bases; J trimming: 5 bases; junction bases outside the gene matches: 5. CDR3 length equals 13 residues. The chain's CDR3 is CASSPGGGNEQYF. As DNA, the CDR3 is TGTGCCAGCAGTCCCGGCGGGGGGAACGAGCAGTACTTC.

The rearrangement joins TRBV2 to TRBJ2-7; 12 bases line up with TRBD1. From germline, CDR1 is SNHLY and CDR2 FYNNEI. J lost 3 bases, V lost 4 bases, and 10 bases had no gene match. The CDR3 is 17 amino acids. CDR3 DNA: TGTGCCAGCAGTGGGGACAGGGGGCGCGTAGGAGACTACGAGCAGTACTTC. Protein: CASSGDRGRVGDYEQYF.

This clone was counted only a few times. This sequence joins TRBV3-1 (or the pseudogene TRBV3-2) and TRBJ2-7, with D unresolved. The germline V and J ends were trimmed by 8 bases and 6 bases, with 8 bases remaining between them. The CDR3 consists of 10 residues. CDR1 and CDR2 from the germline V gene are LGHDT and YNNKEL (reference sequence). DNA for the CDR3: TGTGCCAGCGGTCCGGGCGAGCAGTACTTC. It codes for CASGPGEQYF.

This chain connects TRBV28 to TRBJ2-7, with 9 bases aligning to TRBD1. The germline V gene has CDR1 MDHEN and CDR2 SYDVKM. The CDR3 is 14 amino acids. V dropped 4 bases and J dropped 2; count of bases not matched to a gene: 3. The CDR3 DNA reads as TGTGCCAGCAGTTCGACAGGGGGAACCTACGAGCAGTACTTC. Its protein is CASSSTGGTYEQYF.

V gene TRBV3-1 (or the pseudogene TRBV3-2) combines with J gene TRBJ2-2; 9 bases map to TRBD2. Trimming took 3 bases from V and 4 from J; bases not matched to a gene: 3. Germline V gene data show CDR1 as LGHDT and CDR2 as YNNKEL (reference sequence). CDR3 length equals 15 residues. As DNA, the CDR3 is TGTGCCAGCAGCCAGCGGGGGGGCGGCACCGGGGAGCTGTTTTTT. Its translation is CASSQRGGGTGELFF.

The V call is TRBV5-4, the J call TRBJ2-5; D unresolved. V lost 2 bases to trimming and J lost 5 bases, with 10 bases between them. The CDR3 totals 13 residues. The germline gives CDR1 SGHNT, CDR2 YYREEE (reference sequence). CDR3 DNA: TGTGCCAGCAGCTTAGTCCCAGCGGAGACCCAGTACTTC. Translated, it gives CASSLVPAETQYF.

V gene TRBV10-3 combines with J gene TRBJ2-5; TRBD1 matches 7 bases. The germline CDR1 and CDR2 sequences are ENHRY and SYGVKD. The CDR3 extends over 14 amino acids. Germline trimming cut 2 bases from V and 1 base from J; bases unmatched to any gene: 1. In nucleotides, the CDR3 is TGTGCCATCAGTGAGAGGGACAGCCAAGAGACCCAGTACTTC. Translation: CAISERDSQETQYF.

This clone was observed a single time. The V gene is TRBV19, the J gene TRBJ2-5; possible D gene TRBD1, 6 bases. Per the germline V gene, CDR1 is LNHDA and CDR2 is SQIVND (reference sequence). The V and J ends lost 9 bases and 5 bases respectively, with 16 bases between them. The CDR3 consists of 13 residues. The CDR3 sequence: CASTTRGGETQYF. The CDR3 bases are TGTGCCAGCACTACCAGGGGCGGGGAGACCCAGTACTTC.

The chain carries TRBV2 and TRBJ2-6; weak D call: TRBD2 (5 bases). V was cut by 2 bases and J by 8 bases, with 25 bases left in between. This CDR3 is 19 amino acids long. Germline assignment: CDR1 SNHLY and CDR2 FYNNEI. DNA for the CDR3: TGTGCCAGCAGTGAATGGGCGCCCGGGGATTCGTTTTTGTCCAACGTCCTGACTTTC. Translated: CASSEWAPGDSFLSNVLTF.

V gene TRBV7-2 combines with J gene TRBJ2-3; 7 bases fit TRBD1. The CDR3 has 16 residues. From germline, CDR1 is SGHTA and CDR2 FQGNSA. V was clipped by 5 bases and J by 4 bases; unmatched bases: 12. The CDR3 DNA reads TGTGCCAGCAGCCAACCCGGGACAGAGATCGCAGATACGCAGTATTTT. Residues: CASSQPGTEIADTQYF.

Note on this clone: The conserved closing phenylalanine or tryptophan is absent in this CDR3, likely reflecting a read error. The limits of the CDR3 on the DNA are not certain, so only TCRdb's listed CDR3 is given. The genes are TRBV10-2 and TRBJ2-3; the table names TRBD2, a call not compared with the DNA. Germline lookup yields CDR1 WSHSY and CDR2 SAAADI. The CDR3 region is 10 residues in length, termini included. The CDR3 is CASRWDSRLG.

This chain links TRBV5-4 with TRBJ2-7, with D possibly being TRBD2 (5 bases). Trimming shortened V by 0 bases and J by 7 bases, and 11 bases separated the two germline ends. Germline CDR1 is SGHNT and CDR2 is YYREEE (reference sequence). The CDR3 extends over 13 amino acids. The CDR3 loop reads CASSLGPGGEQYF. In nucleotides, the CDR3 is TGTGCCAGCAGCTTGGGACCGGGCGGGGAGCAGTACTTC.

This clone occurred a few times. V and J are TRBV4-1 and TRBJ2-3; no firm D call. There are 15 residues in the CDR3. Germline loops: CDR1 MGHRA, CDR2 YSYEKL. Trimming left V 0 bases short and J 5 bases short, with 12 bases between. DNA of the CDR3: TGCGCCAGCAGCCAAGATACGGTTCCGCTAGATACGCAGTATTTT. Protein product: CASSQDTVPLDTQYF.

This clone was counted a single time. The chain uses TRBV15 and TRBJ1-2; D might be TRBD1 (6 bases). The V and J ends lost 6 bases and 5 bases respectively, with 16 bases between them. CDR3 size: 14 residues. Germline V gene lookup returns CDR1 LNHNV and CDR2 YYDKDF (reference sequence). The CDR3: CATSGGGQGYGYTF. Here the CDR3 DNA reads TGTGCCACCAGTGGTGGGGGCCAGGGGTATGGCTACACCTTC.

The rearrangement joins TRBV2 to TRBJ2-5; D gene unclear. The germline V gene has CDR1 SNHLY and CDR2 FYNNEI. The ends were cut back, 3 bases at V and 1 base at J, with 9 bases in the middle. This CDR3 spans 14 amino acids. The CDR3 region is CASSEASPQETQYF. Written as DNA, the CDR3 is TGTGCCAGCAGTGAGGCTAGTCCCCAAGAGACCCAGTACTTC.

A remark on this clone: At one end, the junction sequence differs from germline, possibly due to a read error. The V call is TRBV7-7, the J call TRBJ2-7, with 7 bases fitting TRBD1. CDR1 is SSHAT and CDR2 is FNYEAQ in the germline V gene (reference sequence). The CDR3 contains 15 residues. The CDR3 region has the DNA TGTGCTAGCAGCAAGGGGGCAGGTGGTTCGTACGAGCAGTACTTC. It is translated as CASSKGAGGSYEQYF.

This chain joins TRBV5-1 and TRBJ1-1; 8 nucleotides align to TRBD1. Germline lookup yields CDR1 SGHRS and CDR2 YFSETQ. Trimming removed 3 bases from V and 3 bases from J; junction bases left unmatched: 7. This CDR3 has 15 residues. The DNA of the CDR3 is TGCGCCAGCAGCTCCGGACAGGGCGGATACACTGAAGCTTTCTTT. This codes for CASSSGQGGYTEAFF.

As concerns this clone: This CDR3 is also generated by other DNA sequences in the sample. The chain couples TRBV5-1 to TRBJ2-7; D is uncertain. Trimming pared 3 bases from V and 0 bases from J, leaving 4 bases between. Germline-derived CDR1 and CDR2 are SGHRS and YFSETQ. The CDR3 runs 12 residues. The CDR3 region has the DNA TGCGCCAGCAGCTCACTCTCCTACGAGCAGTACTTC. Its protein is CASSSLSYEQYF.

This clone has only one observation. The chain links TRBV5-1 to TRBJ1-1, with 7 bases that match TRBD1. The CDR3 spans 15 residues. J gave up 0 bases and V 0 bases, and 2 bases lay outside the gene matches. Germline V CDR1 and CDR2: SGHRS, YFSETQ. CDR3 DNA sequence: TGCGCCAGCAGCTTGGGGACAGGTTTGAACACTGAAGCTTTCTTT. Translated, it gives CASSLGTGLNTEAFF. Full variable domain (remainder filled in from reference TRBV5-1 and TRBJ1-1): KAGVTQTPRYLIKTRGQQVTLSCSPISGHRSVSWYQQTPGQGLQFLFEYFSETQRNKGNFPGRFSGRQFSNSRSEMNVSTLELGDSALYLCASSLGTGLNTEAFFGQGTRLTVV.

This sequence joins TRBV18 and TRBJ1-1; no clear D gene. V was cut by 0 bases and J by 3 bases, with 8 bases left in between. The CDR3 contains 14 residues. Germline loops: CDR1 KGHSH, CDR2 LQKENI. CDR3: CASSPPVQYTEAFF. In DNA form, the CDR3 reads TGTGCCAGCTCACCACCGGTTCAGTACACTGAAGCTTTCTTT.

The gene calls are TRBV5-4 and TRBJ1-2, with 9 positions matching TRBD1. The CDR3 is 13 residues long. The germline V gene encodes CDR1 SGHNT and CDR2 YYREEE (reference sequence). Germline trimming cut 4 bases from V and 8 bases from J; bases unmatched to any gene: 6. The CDR3 loop is CASSPDRGWGYTF. CDR3 nucleotide sequence: TGTGCCAGCAGCCCGGACAGGGGCTGGGGCTACACCTTC.

The V call is TRBV27, the J call TRBJ1-1; no definite D call. This CDR3 comprises 16 residues. The V end was cut by 4 bases, the J end by 1 base, with 16 bases between. Per the germline V gene, CDR1 is MNHEY and CDR2 is SMNVEV (reference sequence). CDR3 loop: CASSSPVGGRNTEAFF. CDR3 nucleotide sequence: TGTGCCAGCAGTTCCCCCGTCGGAGGTAGGAACACTGAAGCTTTCTTT.

CDR3 loop: CASLGQNTDTQYF. CDR3 DNA: TGTGCCAGCTTGGGGCAGAACACAGATACGCAGTATTTT. The J gene is TRBJ2-3, the V gene TRBV19, with D tentatively TRBD1 (5 bases). This CDR3 is 13 amino acids long. V gave up 9 bases and J gave up 2 bases, with 12 bases separating them. CDR1 and CDR2 (germline): LNHDA, SQIVND (reference sequence).

The chain is built from TRBV5-1 and TRBJ1-6; TRBD1 matches at 7 bases. V lost 0 bases, J lost 8 bases, and 5 bases stayed unmatched. The CDR3 is made up of 15 amino acids. The germline gives CDR1 SGHRS, CDR2 YFSETQ. The CDR3 coding sequence is TGCGCCAGCAGCTTGGTCGGCAGGGGGTATTCACCCCTCCACTTT. Amino acid sequence: CASSLVGRGYSPLHF.

V usage is TRBV2 and J usage is TRBJ1-2, with TRBD1 as a possible D gene (5 bases). Trimming stripped 2 bases from V and 2 bases from J, with 12 bases between. Per the germline V gene, CDR1 is SNHLY and CDR2 is FYNNEI. The CDR3 is 15 amino acids. CDR3 coding DNA: TGTGCCAGCAGTGAACCAGGGTCGGTCAACTATGGCTACACCTTC. This gives the protein CASSEPGSVNYGYTF. The complete variable domain, with remaining parts taken from reference TRBV2 and TRBJ1-2, reads EPEVTQTPSHQVTQMGQEVILRCVPISNHLYFYWYRQILGQKVEFLVSFYNNEISEKSEIFDDQFSVERPDGSNFTLKIRSTKLEDSAMYFCASSEPGSVNYGYTFGSGTRLTVV.

This sequence joins TRBV20-1 and TRBJ2-5; perhaps TRBD1 as D (6 bases). The CDR3 runs 12 residues. Deletions cut 3 bases from V and 5 bases from J, with 10 bases between. Germline V gives CDR1 DFQATT, CDR2 SNEGSKA (reference sequence). CDR3: CSASQGLETQYF. CDR3 nucleotides: TGCAGTGCTAGTCAGGGGCTGGAGACCCAGTACTTC.

V gene TRBV6-5 combines with J gene TRBJ2-7; a weak D match, TRBD1 (6 bases). This CDR3 has 15 amino acids. Germline V gives CDR1 MNHEY, CDR2 SVGAGI. Trimming took off 6 bases at V and 1 base at J, with 16 bases between the two ends. The CDR3 here is CASSYARDTSYEQYF. The CDR3 DNA sequence: TGTGCCAGCAGCTACGCTCGGGACACTTCCTACGAGCAGTACTTC.